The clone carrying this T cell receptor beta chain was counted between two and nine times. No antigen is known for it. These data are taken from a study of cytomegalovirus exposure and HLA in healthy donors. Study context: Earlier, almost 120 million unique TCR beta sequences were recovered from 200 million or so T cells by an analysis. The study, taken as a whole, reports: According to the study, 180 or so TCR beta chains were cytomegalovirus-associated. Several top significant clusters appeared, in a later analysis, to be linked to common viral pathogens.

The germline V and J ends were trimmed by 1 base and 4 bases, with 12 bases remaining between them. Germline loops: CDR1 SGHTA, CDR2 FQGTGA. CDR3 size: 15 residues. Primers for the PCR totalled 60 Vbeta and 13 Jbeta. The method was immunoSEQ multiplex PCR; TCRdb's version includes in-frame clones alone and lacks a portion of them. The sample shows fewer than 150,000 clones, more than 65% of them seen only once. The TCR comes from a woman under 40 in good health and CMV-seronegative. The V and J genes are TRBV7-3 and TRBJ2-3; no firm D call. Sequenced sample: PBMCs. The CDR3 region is CASSLMADRADTQYF. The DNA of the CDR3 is TGTGCCAGCAGCTTAATGGCGGATCGGGCAGATACGCAGTATTTT.